The rows below give T cell receptor beta chains drawn from one sample of a study of post-analysis software for immune sequencing data. TCRdb independently ran MiXCR on the PCR reads; one entry per CDR3 protein. Of fewer than 850,000 distinct CDR3 sequences listed, roughly 30% are singletons. Sequencing input: blood. Receptor source: a girl aged 10-17 years with multiple sclerosis. Each CDR3 is given with its conserved first and last residue. Each record gives: V gene, clone size, D gene, J gene, CDR3 protein, CDR3 DNA. A D gene is named only where the DNA matches it firmly. For some rows the clone size is stated as once, few or many, or as a class when expanded; others skip it.

v_gene: TRBV20-1
abundance: NA
d_gene: TRBD2
j_gene: TRBJ2-7
CDR3aa: CSARDPSGTYEQYF
CDR3nt: TGCAGTGCTAGAGATCCTAGCGGTACCTACGAGCAGTACTTC

v_gene: TRBV20-1
abundance: NA
d_gene: TRBD1
j_gene: TRBJ1-1
CDR3aa: CSAEPLDRTGSEAFF
CDR3nt: TGCAGTGCCGAACCCCTGGACAGGACTGGGTCTGAAGCTTTCTTT

v_gene: TRBV15
abundance: NA
d_gene: TRBD2
j_gene: TRBJ2-3
CDR3aa: CATSREQTGLGSADTQYF
CDR3nt: TGTGCCACCAGCAGAGAACAAACGGGACTAGGGAGCGCAGATACGCAGTATTTT

v_gene: TRBV11-2
abundance: NA
d_gene: TRBD1
j_gene: TRBJ1-2
CDR3aa: CASNARGDRGVYGYTF
CDR3nt: TGTGCCAGCAACGCGAGAGGGGACAGGGGGGTCTATGGCTACACCTTC

v_gene: TRBV6-5
abundance: once
d_gene: TRBD2
j_gene: TRBJ2-7
CDR3aa: CASSYSSGGSYEQYF
CDR3nt: TGTGCCAGCAGTTACTCTAGCGGGGGAAGCTACGAGCAGTACTTC

v_gene: TRBV9
abundance: once
d_gene: TRBD2
j_gene: TRBJ2-2
CDR3aa: CASSVVGASGRLTGELFF
CDR3nt: TGTGCCAGCAGCGTAGTGGGTGCTAGCGGGAGGTTAACCGGGGAGCTGTTTTTT

v_gene: TRBV10-3
abundance: NA
d_gene: NA
j_gene: TRBJ2-3
CDR3aa: CAISRVSDTQYF
CDR3nt: TGTGCCATCAGCAGGGTATCAGATACGCAGTATTTT

v_gene: TRBV20-1
abundance: NA
d_gene: NA
j_gene: TRBJ2-5
CDR3aa: CSAATGNQETQYF
CDR3nt: TGCAGTGCAGCGACTGGGAACCAAGAGACCCAGTACTTC

v_gene: TRBV6-5
abundance: few
d_gene: NA
j_gene: TRBJ1-1
CDR3aa: CASSSSDRVWTEAFF
CDR3nt: TGTGCCAGCAGTTCATCCGATCGGGTTTGGACTGAAGCTTTCTTT

v_gene: TRBV3-1
abundance: NA
d_gene: NA
j_gene: TRBJ1-5
CDR3aa: CASSQGRGIGQPQHF
CDR3nt: TGTGCCAGCAGCCAAGGTCGCGGGATAGGTCAGCCCCAGCATTTT

v_gene: TRBV7-9
abundance: few
d_gene: TRBD2
j_gene: TRBJ2-5
CDR3aa: CASSLRASGAETQYF
CDR3nt: TGTGCCAGCAGCCTAAGGGCTAGCGGGGCGGAGACCCAGTACTTC

v_gene: TRBV3-1
abundance: NA
d_gene: TRBD1
j_gene: TRBJ1-1
CDR3aa: CASSHVDRAKSEAFF
CDR3nt: TGTGCCAGCAGCCATGTGGACAGGGCGAAGAGTGAAGCTTTCTTT

v_gene: TRBV5-1
abundance: NA
d_gene: NA
j_gene: TRBJ1-1
CDR3aa: CASSDGRVGGTEAFF
CDR3nt: TGCGCCAGCAGCGACGGCAGGGTCGGGGGCACTGAAGCTTTCTTT

v_gene: TRBV20-1
abundance: few
d_gene: TRBD1
j_gene: TRBJ2-7
CDR3aa: CSARGTGWGEQYF
CDR3nt: TGCAGTGCTCGGGGGACAGGGTGGGGCGAGCAGTACTTC

v_gene: TRBV2
abundance: NA
d_gene: NA
j_gene: TRBJ2-5
CDR3aa: CASRLRQGWETQYF
CDR3nt: TGTGCCAGCAGACTAAGGCAGGGATGGGAGACCCAGTACTTC

v_gene: TRBV20-1
abundance: NA
d_gene: TRBD1
j_gene: TRBJ2-5
CDR3aa: CSATDRTGDIMETQYF
CDR3nt: TGCAGTGCAACAGACAGGACAGGGGACATTATGGAGACCCAGTACTTC

v_gene: TRBV2
abundance: NA
d_gene: NA
j_gene: TRBJ2-5
CDR3aa: CASSRTTRRETQYF
CDR3nt: TGTGCCAGCAGCCGGACCACTAGACGTGAGACCCAGTACTTC

v_gene: TRBV7-2
abundance: NA
d_gene: NA
j_gene: TRBJ1-2
CDR3aa: CASSSGTTYGYTF
CDR3nt: TGTGCCAGCAGTTCCGGGACAACCTATGGCTACACCTTC

v_gene: TRBV29-1
abundance: NA
d_gene: TRBD2
j_gene: TRBJ2-7
CDR3aa: CSVESGLAGGSYEQYF
CDR3nt: TGCAGCGTTGAATCGGGATTAGCGGGAGGCTCCTACGAGCAGTACTTC

v_gene: TRBV5-6
abundance: NA
d_gene: TRBD1
j_gene: TRBJ2-7
CDR3aa: CASSPGQVANYEQYF
CDR3nt: TGTGCCAGCAGCCCGGGACAGGTCGCAAATTACGAGCAGTACTTC

v_gene: TRBV13
abundance: many
d_gene: NA
j_gene: TRBJ2-1
CDR3aa: CASSLGPTYNEQFF
CDR3nt: TGTGCCAGCAGCTTAGGCCCAACCTACAATGAGCAGTTCTTC

v_gene: TRBV5-1
abundance: NA
d_gene: NA
j_gene: TRBJ1-1
CDR3aa: CASSLGGVLNTEAFF
CDR3nt: TGCGCCAGCAGCTTGGGAGGGGTTCTGAACACTGAAGCTTTCTTT

v_gene: TRBV12-3/TRBV12-4
abundance: NA
d_gene: NA
j_gene: TRBJ1-5
CDR3aa: CASSLQGAVSNQPQHF
CDR3nt: TGTGCCAGCAGTTTACAAGGGGCGGTAAGCAATCAGCCCCAGCATTTT

v_gene: TRBV21-1
abundance: NA
d_gene: NA
j_gene: TRBJ1-5
CDR3aa: CASWCFQPQHF
CDR3nt: TGTGCCAGTTGGTGTTTTCAGCCCCAGCATTTT

v_gene: TRBV18
abundance: NA
d_gene: NA
j_gene: TRBJ2-3
CDR3aa: CASSPPNADTQYF
CDR3nt: TGTGCCAGCTCACCACCCAACGCGGATACGCAGTATTTT

v_gene: TRBV27
abundance: once
d_gene: TRBD1
j_gene: TRBJ1-1
CDR3aa: CASSLYPGGGRNTEAFF
CDR3nt: TGTGCCAGCAGTTTATACCCAGGGGGGGGAAGGAACACTGAAGCTTTCTTT

v_gene: TRBV12-3/TRBV12-4
abundance: NA
d_gene: TRBD1
j_gene: TRBJ2-1
CDR3aa: CASSLTGVGQFF
CDR3nt: TGTGCCAGCAGTTTGACAGGGGTTGGGCAGTTCTTC

v_gene: TRBV25-1
abundance: many
d_gene: NA
j_gene: TRBJ1-1
CDR3aa: CASKQGNTEAFF
CDR3nt: TGTGCCAGCAAGCAGGGAAACACTGAAGCTTTCTTT

v_gene: TRBV20-1
abundance: NA
d_gene: NA
j_gene: TRBJ2-7
CDR3aa: CSARETHGEQYF
CDR3nt: TGCAGTGCTAGAGAGACCCACGGGGAGCAGTACTTC

v_gene: TRBV12-5
abundance: NA
d_gene: NA
j_gene: TRBJ2-1
CDR3aa: CASGSPALGPYNEQFF
CDR3nt: TGTGCTAGTGGTTCTCCCGCGCTAGGACCCTACAATGAGCAGTTCTTC

v_gene: TRBV5-1
abundance: few
d_gene: NA
j_gene: TRBJ2-1
CDR3aa: CASMPGGLPYNEQFF
CDR3nt: TGCGCCAGCATGCCAGGGGGACTGCCCTACAATGAGCAGTTCTTC

v_gene: TRBV12-3/TRBV12-4
abundance: few
d_gene: TRBD1
j_gene: TRBJ2-5
CDR3aa: CASSFGRGYQETQYF
CDR3nt: TGTGCCAGCAGTTTCGGCAGGGGGTACCAAGAGACCCAGTACTTC

v_gene: TRBV5-1
abundance: NA
d_gene: TRBD1
j_gene: TRBJ2-1
CDR3aa: CASSLLPGTGDVNEQFF
CDR3nt: TGCGCCAGCAGCTTACTTCCCGGGACAGGGGATGTGAATGAGCAGTTCTTC

v_gene: TRBV27
abundance: few
d_gene: TRBD1
j_gene: TRBJ1-2
CDR3aa: CASSLTGATSRGYTF
CDR3nt: TGTGCCAGCAGTTTAACAGGGGCAACCTCCCGCGGCTACACCTTC

v_gene: TRBV29-1
abundance: many
d_gene: TRBD2
j_gene: TRBJ2-7
CDR3aa: CSVRTSGSSYEQYF
CDR3nt: TGCAGCGTTCGGACTAGCGGGAGCTCCTACGAGCAGTACTTC

v_gene: TRBV18
abundance: NA
d_gene: TRBD1
j_gene: TRBJ2-7
CDR3aa: CASSPGQGATLFSYNEQYF
CDR3nt: TGTGCCAGCTCACCGGGACAGGGGGCGACCCTCTTCTCCTACAATGAGCAGTACTTC

v_gene: TRBV7-2
abundance: few
d_gene: TRBD1
j_gene: TRBJ1-2
CDR3aa: CASSLAGRGRGYTF
CDR3nt: TGTGCCAGCAGCTTAGCGGGCAGGGGGCGGGGCTACACCTTC

v_gene: TRBV29-1
abundance: few
d_gene: TRBD1
j_gene: TRBJ1-2
CDR3aa: CSVEDREVQGYTF
CDR3nt: TGCAGCGTTGAGGACAGGGAGGTCCAGGGCTACACCTTC

v_gene: TRBV29-1
abundance: many
d_gene: NA
j_gene: TRBJ2-3
CDR3aa: CSVARASVDTQYF
CDR3nt: TGCAGCGTTGCTCGGGCTAGCGTAGATACGCAGTATTTT

v_gene: TRBV7-2
abundance: NA
d_gene: NA
j_gene: TRBJ1-1
CDR3aa: CASSLYRVGDIYSEAFF
CDR3nt: TGTGCCAGCAGCTTATATCGAGTCGGGGACATCTATTCTGAAGCTTTCTTT

v_gene: TRBV27
abundance: NA
d_gene: TRBD2
j_gene: TRBJ2-1
CDR3aa: CASSFSLAGGRYNEQFF
CDR3nt: TGTGCCAGCAGTTTTTCCTTAGCGGGAGGGAGGTACAATGAGCAGTTCTTC

v_gene: TRBV20-1
abundance: few
d_gene: NA
j_gene: TRBJ1-6
CDR3aa: CSARDLGGFVNSPLHF
CDR3nt: TGCAGTGCTAGAGATCTGGGAGGGTTTGTAAATTCACCCCTCCACTTT